The rows below give T cell receptor beta chains drawn from one sample of a study of early T cells in non-severe SARS-CoV-2 infection. TCRdb reprocessed the 5' RACE reads via MiXCR and lists one record per CDR3 protein. The sample has about 99,000 distinct CDR3 sequences; roughly 17% are singletons. Material: whole blood. These receptors all come from an adult who was a healthcare worker with PCR-confirmed SARS-CoV-2 infection or an uninfected control (not recorded which). Both conserved end residues are part of each CDR3. Fields, in order: J gene, V gene, clone size, D gene, CDR3 DNA, CDR3 protein. A D gene is named only where the DNA matches it firmly. Expanded clones get a size class; other rows say once, few or many, or leave the size out.

TRBJ2-1 | TRBV20-1 | few | TRBD2 | TGCAGTGCACTACTAGCGGGGAACAATGAGCAGTTCTTC | CSALLAGNNEQFF
TRBJ1-3 | TRBV29-1 | . | . | TGCAGCGTGTCCTCTGGAAACACCATATATTTT | CSVSSGNTIYF
TRBJ2-7 | TRBV18 | . | . | TGTGCCAGCTCCTCTGGGCCTCTCGAGCAGTACTTC | CASSSGPLEQYF
TRBJ2-1 | TRBV7-9 | . | . | TGTGCCAGCAGCCCACTTAGGGGAGTTGATCCCTACAATGAGCAGTTCTTC | CASSPLRGVDPYNEQFF
TRBJ2-3 | TRBV6-2/TRBV6-3 | few | . | TGTGCCAGCAGTTACACGGTTACTAGCACAGATACGCAGTATTTT | CASSYTVTSTDTQYF
TRBJ1-6 | TRBV4-2 | . | . | TGTGCCAGCAGCCAAGGGGGGCCTACGAGCTCCTATAATTCACCCCTCCACTTT | CASSQGGPTSSYNSPLHF
TRBJ1-1 | TRBV28 | many | TRBD1 | TGTGCCAGCAGTCCGCCTGGGACAGGGGGAACTGAAGCTTTCTTT | CASSPPGTGGTEAFF
TRBJ2-7 | TRBV5-1 | . | . | TGCGCCAGCAGCTTGGCGGGTAATTCCTACGAGCAGTACTTC | CASSLAGNSYEQYF
TRBJ1-2 | TRBV28 | . | . | TGTGCCAGTCAGGCGGGGAACTATGGCTACACCTTC | CASQAGNYGYTF
TRBJ2-2 | TRBV20-1 | . | . | TGCAGTGCTAGTTCGGGGCCCACCGGGGAGCTGTTTTTT | CSASSGPTGELFF
TRBJ1-5 | TRBV28 | few | . | TGTGCCAGCAGGGTGGGGTTAAATCAGCCCCAGCATTTT | CASRVGLNQPQHF
TRBJ1-1 | TRBV20-1 | many | . | TGCAGTGCTAGTAGCCAGACGAACACTGAAGCTTTCTTT | CSASSQTNTEAFF
TRBJ1-1 | TRBV5-1 | few | . | TGCGCCAGCAGCTTGCTCAGGGCGAACACTGAAGCTTTCTTT | CASSLLRANTEAFF
TRBJ2-2 | TRBV29-1 | few | . | TGCAGCGTCCGACCGGGACGAAACACCGGGGAGCTGTTTTTT | CSVRPGRNTGELFF
TRBJ1-2 | TRBV3-1 | . | TRBD1 | TGTGCCAGCAGCTTTACAGGGGAACGTGGCTACACCTTC | CASSFTGERGYTF